These 31 T cell receptor beta chains were sequenced from one sample in a study of T cell repertoires in cytomegalovirus infection (dated by TCRdb to the late 2010s). Sequencer: Illumina HiSeq 1500. The public sequencing data were trimmed at Q25 with fastp and processed into clonotypes with MiXCR by TCRdb, which kept only in-frame beta chains. Rows are combined by CDR3 protein, so each entry shows the most common genes and DNA. A total of a few hundred thousand distinct CDR3 sequences appear in this sample, 30% to 35% of them only once. The ten biggest clones cover around a sixth of the sample. These TCRs' antigens remain unknown. The treatment or condition label corresponds to: in vitro stimulation with specific CMV peptide epitopes to enrich CMV-specific T cells. Sequencing was performed on cultured PBMCs, taken from culture after CMV antigen stimulation. Every receptor here comes from a human donor in good health (CMV status not recorded). Some clones in this sample may be carry-over from other donors' samples.

The chain is built from TRBV20-1 and TRBJ1-2; 7 nucleotides match TRBD1. V gave up 2 bases and J gave up 0 bases; unmatched junction bases: 9. The CDR3 spans 16 residues. From germline, CDR1 is DFQATT and CDR2 SNEGSKA (reference sequence). For the CDR3, the DNA is TGCAGTGCTAGACGGCAGGGGGTAGGGGCTAACTATGGCTACACCTTC. Amino acid sequence: CSARRQGVGANYGYTF.

This clonotype was seen once. This chain links TRBV10-3 with TRBJ2-5, with a tentative D call TRBD2 (5 bases). V lost 3 bases and J lost 1, with 9 bases in between. The germline V gene has CDR1 ENHRY and CDR2 SYGVKD. This CDR3 spans 14 amino acids. The CDR3 DNA follows: TGTGCCATCAGTGATTCCGGGGTCCAAGAGACCCAGTACTTC. The encoded protein is CAISDSGVQETQYF.

The sample holds a few counts of this clonotype. CDR3 loop: CASSPGGRTTTYGYTF. DNA for the CDR3: TGTGCCAGCAGCCCGGGGGGGAGGACCACTACCTATGGCTACACCTTC. The chain combines TRBV5-6 with TRBJ1-2, with D possibly being TRBD1 (5 bases). The V end was cut by 4 bases, the J end by 4 bases, with 20 bases between. This CDR3 has 16 amino acids. CDR1 is SGHDT, CDR2 YYEEEE, per germline.

The chain recombines TRBV7-2 with TRBJ2-1; D tentatively fits TRBD1 or TRBD2 (6 bases each). The CDR3 loop spans 20 amino acids. Trimming left V 5 bases short and J 1 base short, with 27 bases between. Germline V gene data show CDR1 as SGHTA and CDR2 as FQGNSA. The CDR3 loop is CASSRGGGLALGKSYNEQFF. The CDR3 nucleotides are TGTGCCAGCAGCCGCGGAGGGGGTCTAGCCCTCGGGAAGTCCTACAATGAGCAGTTCTTC.

This clonotype occurred a few times. The chain recombines TRBV6-2 or TRBV6-3 with TRBJ2-3; 7 nucleotides line up with TRBD2. Germline V gene lookup returns CDR1 MNHEY and CDR2 SVGEGT. CDR3 length equals 18 residues. After removal of 7 bases from V and 0 bases from J, the junction contained 16 bases not matched to a gene. The CDR3 region is CASTPRDGRPTSTDTQYF. In DNA, the CDR3 is TGTGCCAGCACCCCTCGGGACGGGAGGCCGACTAGCACAGATACGCAGTATTTT.

This clonotype showed up just a few times. This rearrangement joins TRBV11-3 to TRBJ2-1; TRBD2 might be the D (6 bases). V gave up 4 bases and J gave up 5 bases, with 12 bases separating them. Germline V lookup: CDR1 SGHNT, CDR2 YENEEA. This CDR3 is built from 14 residues. CDR3 in amino acids: CASSSPSVNNEQFF. CDR3 DNA sequence: TGTGCCAGCAGCTCCCCTAGCGTAAACAATGAGCAGTTCTTC.

V usage is TRBV2 and J usage is TRBJ2-7, with TRBD1 identical over 8 bases. The CDR3 consists of 13 residues. V shed 5 bases and J 4 bases; nucleotides not matched to a gene: 4. CDR1 and CDR2 (germline): SNHLY, FYNNEI. As DNA, the CDR3 is TGTGCCAGCAGTAAACAGGGGGGATACGAGCAGTACTTC. This sequence encodes CASSKQGGYEQYF.

This clonotype has a handful of counts. The chain combines TRBV12-3 or TRBV12-4 with TRBJ2-1, with D perhaps matching TRBD2 (6 bases). The V gene lost 6 bases and the J gene lost 0 bases, with 21 bases spanning the gap. The CDR3 is made up of 18 amino acids. The CDR3 DNA is TGTGCCAGCAGGGGGTGGGGGGTAGCCACTTTCTCCTACAATGAGCAGTTCTTC. Translated: CASRGWGVATFSYNEQFF.

J is TRBJ1-5 and V is TRBV6-6; no clear D gene. In germline, CDR1 is MNHNY, CDR2 SVGAGI (reference sequence). The CDR3 loop spans 13 amino acids. V dropped 6 bases and J dropped 7 bases, with 13 bases sitting between them. The CDR3 reads CASRRATEQPQHF. CDR3 in DNA: TGTGCCAGCAGGAGAGCAACGGAACAGCCCCAGCATTTT.

This clonotype showed up just a few times. The chain's CDR3 is CASILSGSGYNEQFF. The DNA of the CDR3 is TGTGCCAGCATTCTTAGCGGGAGCGGGTACAATGAGCAGTTCTTC. This rearrangement joins TRBV7-2 to TRBJ2-1; 9 bases fit TRBD2. CDR1 and CDR2 (germline): SGHTA, FQGNSA. The junction had 8 bases not matched to a gene; V was cut back by 7 bases and J by 4 bases. The CDR3 contains 15 residues.

A few counts support this clonotype. This chain connects TRBV28 to TRBJ2-7, with TRBD1 matching over 9 bases. The germline V gene has CDR1 MDHEN and CDR2 SYDVKM. CDR3 length equals 15 residues. J lost 5 bases, V lost 4 bases, and 9 bases had no gene match. CDR3 region: CASSYSQGAGNEQYF. The CDR3 DNA reads TGTGCCAGCAGTTATTCACAGGGGGCAGGGAACGAGCAGTACTTC. The whole variable domain, remainder taken from reference TRBV28 and TRBJ2-7, is DVKVTQSSRYLVKRTGEKVFLECVQDMDHENMFWYRQDPGLGLRLIYFSYDVKMKEKGDIPEGYSVSREKKERFSLILESASTNQTSMYLCASSYSQGAGNEQYFGPGTRLTVT.

V gene TRBV7-2 combines with J gene TRBJ2-2, with 15 bases identical to TRBD2. This CDR3 region has 17 residues. CDR1 SGHTA and CDR2 FQGNSA come from the germline V gene. Trimming at V came to 2 bases and at J to 5 bases, leaving 3 bases not matched to a gene. CDR3 in amino acids: CASSLRGLAGGTGELFF. The CDR3 nucleotides read TGTGCCAGCAGCTTACGGGGACTAGCGGGAGGAACCGGGGAGCTGTTTTTT.

This rearrangement joins TRBV14 to TRBJ1-2; D may be TRBD1 (5 bases). Germline-derived CDR1 and CDR2 are SGHDN and FVKESK. CDR3 length: 16 residues. Trimming removed 3 bases at V and 3 bases at J, with 17 bases between. The CDR3 coding sequence is TGTGCCAGCAGCCAGATAAACCGAGGGGAAGACTATGGCTACACCTTC. It codes for CASSQINRGEDYGYTF. The whole variable domain, filled in from reference TRBV14 and TRBJ1-2, reads EAGVTQFPSHSVIEKGQTVTLRCDPISGHDNLYWYRRVMGKEIKFLLHFVKESKQDESGMPNNRFLAERTGGTYSTLKVQPAELEDSGVYFCASSQINRGEDYGYTFGSGTRLTVV.

The sample holds a few counts of this clonotype. The gene calls are TRBV12-5 and TRBJ2-1; D assignment may be TRBD1 or TRBD2 (5 bases each). Trimming took off 5 bases at V and 4 bases at J, with 12 bases between the two ends. Germline lookup yields CDR1 LGHNT and CDR2 FRNRAP. This CDR3 is 14 amino acids long. CDR3 nucleotide sequence: TGTGCTAGTGGTGGGACCCGCGGGTACAATGAGCAGTTCTTC. Translating gives CASGGTRGYNEQFF.

The chain recombines TRBV5-1 with TRBJ2-4; TRBD2 matches 8 bases. The J segment lost 2 bases and the V segment lost 4 bases, leaving 8 bases of the junction unmatched. The CDR3 is 16 amino acids. The germline V gene has CDR1 SGHRS and CDR2 YFSETQ. The CDR3 coding sequence is TGCGCCAGCAGCCCCTTCAGCGGGAGTCCCAAAAACATTCAGTACTTC. Residues: CASSPFSGSPKNIQYF.

The CDR3 nucleotides read TGTGCCAGCAGCTTAGCTAGGAAGGACAATGAGCAGTTCTTC. It specifies CASSLARKDNEQFF. The chain joins TRBV11-3 to TRBJ2-1; D remains unclear. This CDR3 has 14 amino acids. CDR1 is SGHNT and CDR2 is YENEEA in the germline V gene. Deletions cut 1 base from V and 5 bases from J, with 9 bases between.

In this sample, this clonotype turned up many times. This rearrangement joins TRBV12-3 or TRBV12-4 to TRBJ2-1; D might be TRBD1 (5 bases). The CDR3 is 13 amino acids. The germline V and J ends were trimmed by 3 bases and 10 bases, with 13 bases remaining between them. For the CDR3, the DNA is TGTGCCAGCAGTTTTTTGCAGGGTTACGAGCAGTTCTTC. Its protein product is CASSFLQGYEQFF.

This clonotype was recorded a few times. The rearrangement joins TRBV4-2 to TRBJ2-5; D is undetermined. The CDR3 consists of 16 residues. Trimming cost V 2 bases and J 4 bases, with 17 bases left between them. Germline CDR1 LGHNA, CDR2 YNFKEQ. The CDR3 region is CASSQRRLVRGETQYF. The CDR3 DNA is TGTGCCAGCAGCCAACGTAGACTCGTTCGCGGAGAGACCCAGTACTTC.

V is TRBV10-2 and J is TRBJ2-7; D not certain. Germline V gives CDR1 WSHSY, CDR2 SAAADI. The CDR3 runs to 13 residues. Trimming stripped 6 bases from V and 4 bases from J, with 13 bases between. CDR3 in amino acids: CASSPLRSYEQYV. In DNA form, the CDR3 reads TGCGCCAGCAGCCCTTTGAGGTCATACGAGCAGTACGTC.

The rearrangement joins TRBV29-1 to TRBJ2-2; 9 bases are shared with TRBD2. Germline values: CDR1 SQVTM, CDR2 ANQGSEA. The V and J ends lost 5 bases and 0 bases, in that order; junction bases with no gene match: 1. The CDR3 has 14 amino acids. The CDR3 protein is CSVSSGTNTGELFF. The CDR3 DNA follows: TGCAGCGTTTCTAGCGGGACGAACACCGGGGAGCTGTTTTTT.

A word on this clonotype: As the CDR3 is not closed by the conserved phenylalanine or tryptophan, this likely results from a read error. The V gene is TRBV7-2, the J gene TRBJ1-1; 9 nucleotides agree with TRBD1. With 5 bases clipped from V and 3 bases from J, the junction kept 16 bases outside the gene matches. The germline V gene encodes CDR1 SGHTA and CDR2 FQGNSA. CDR3 length: 18 amino acids. CDR3 DNA sequence: TGTGCCAGCAGCCGGCCGGAACCACAGGGGGCAGAGGACACTGAAGCTTTCTGT. Translated: CASSRPEPQGAEDTEAFC.

The V call is TRBV25-1, the J call TRBJ2-1, with 7 bases that match TRBD2. Trimming cost V 1 base and J 0 bases; bases outside gene matches: 3. This CDR3 spans 16 amino acids. Germline lookup yields CDR1 MGHDK and CDR2 SYGVNS. CDR3 region: CASSELGGSSYNEQFF. In nucleotides, the CDR3 is TGTGCCAGCAGTGAATTAGGCGGGAGCTCCTACAATGAGCAGTTCTTC.

V gene TRBV7-9 combines with J gene TRBJ1-1, with 7 bases fitting TRBD1. V shed 5 bases, J shed 11 bases, and the junction held 8 bases outside the gene matches. The CDR3 runs 12 residues. The germline CDR1 and CDR2 sequences are SEHNR and FQNEAQ (reference sequence). The chain's CDR3 is CASSIQGTTAFF. The CDR3 DNA follows: TGTGCCAGCAGCATACAGGGGACGACGGCTTTCTTT.

This chain joins TRBV25-1 and TRBJ2-3; 7 positions agree with TRBD2. The CDR3 is 14 residues long. Trimming cost V 3 bases and J 4 bases; bases outside gene matches: 4. CDR1 and CDR2 from the germline V gene are MGHDK and SYGVNS. The CDR3 spells CASSDHRGADTQYF. The CDR3 DNA reads TGTGCCAGCAGTGACCATCGGGGGGCAGATACGCAGTATTTT.

The chain joins TRBV20-1 to TRBJ2-1; 8 nucleotides line up with TRBD2. CDR1 and CDR2 from the germline V gene are DFQATT and SNEGSKA (reference sequence). With V trimmed by 0 bases and J by 3 bases, 7 bases remained unmatched. The CDR3 is made up of 16 amino acids. The chain's CDR3 is CSARDTPGGSYNEQFF. The CDR3 DNA is TGCAGTGCTAGAGATACCCCGGGGGGGAGCTACAATGAGCAGTTCTTC.

The genes are TRBV4-3 and TRBJ2-5, with D possibly matching TRBD2 (6 bases). The CDR3 totals 17 residues. CDR1 is LGHNA, CDR2 YSLEER, per germline. Between the trimmed V and J ends, which lost 0 bases and 4 bases, there was a span of 18 bases. The CDR3 here is CASSQDPLGSGGETQYF. DNA for the CDR3: TGCGCCAGCAGCCAAGATCCGCTAGGTAGCGGCGGAGAGACCCAGTACTTC.

The J gene is TRBJ2-5, the V gene TRBV20-1, with TRBD2 identical over 7 bases. The germline V gene has CDR1 DFQATT and CDR2 SNEGSKA (reference sequence). With 3 bases clipped from V and 1 base from J, the junction kept 8 bases outside the gene matches. The CDR3 covers 15 residues. CDR3 in DNA: TGCAGTGCTAGGGGTATTGGGACTACCCAAGAGACCCAGTACTTC. Its translation: CSARGIGTTQETQYF.

The J gene is TRBJ2-3, the V gene TRBV7-2, with D possibly TRBD1 on 5 matching bases. The germline gives CDR1 SGHTA, CDR2 FQGNSA. The V end was cut by 0 bases, the J end by 1 base, with 11 bases between. This CDR3 has 16 residues. CDR3 nucleotides: TGTGCCAGCAGCTTAGCGCAGGGTGGGGGCACAGATACGCAGTATTTT. The encoded protein is CASSLAQGGGTDTQYF. Full variable domain (missing parts from reference TRBV7-2 and TRBJ2-3): GAGVSQSPSNKVTEKGKDVELRCDPISGHTALYWYRQSLGQGLEFLIYFQGNSAPDKSGLPSDRFSAERTGGSVSTLTIQRTQQEDSAVYLCASSLAQGGGTDTQYFGPGTRLTVL.

This clonotype showed up just a few times. This chain joins TRBV7-8 and TRBJ2-5; no clear D gene. Between the trimmed V and J ends, which lost 1 base and 5 bases, there was a span of 11 bases. Germline-derived CDR1 and CDR2 are SGHVS and FQNEAQ. This CDR3 comprises 14 residues. The CDR3 here is CASSLGLPLETQYF. In nucleotides, the CDR3 is TGTGCCAGCAGCTTAGGACTGCCCTTGGAGACCCAGTACTTC.

The CDR3 bases are TGCGCCAGCCTCTCAGGGGTGACTGAAGCTTTCTTT. It is translated as CASLSGVTEAFF. This chain links TRBV10-2 with TRBJ1-1; D may be TRBD1 (6 bases). This CDR3 has 12 residues. V lost 8 bases, J lost 5 bases, and 12 bases lay in between. CDR1 WSHSY and CDR2 SAAADI come from the germline V gene.

The chain is built from TRBV4-3 and TRBJ2-5; D might be TRBD2 (5 bases). The CDR3 loop spans 17 amino acids. Trimming left V 0 bases short and J 2 bases short, with 16 bases between. Germline loops: CDR1 LGHNA, CDR2 YSLEER. The CDR3 DNA reads TGCGCCAGCAGCCAAGAATTGCACACGGACTTACAAGAGACCCAGTACTTC. As protein: CASSQELHTDLQETQYF.